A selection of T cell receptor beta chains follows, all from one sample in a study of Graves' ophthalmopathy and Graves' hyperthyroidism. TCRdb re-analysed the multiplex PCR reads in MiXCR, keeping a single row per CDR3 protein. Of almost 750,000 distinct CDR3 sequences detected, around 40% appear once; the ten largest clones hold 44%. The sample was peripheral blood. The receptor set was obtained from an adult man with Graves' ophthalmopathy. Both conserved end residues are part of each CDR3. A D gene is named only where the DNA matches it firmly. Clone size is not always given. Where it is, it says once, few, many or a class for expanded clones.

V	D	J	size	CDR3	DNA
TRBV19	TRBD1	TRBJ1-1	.	CASGDRSNTEAFF	TGTGCCAGCGGGGACAGGTCTAACACTGAAGCTTTCTTT
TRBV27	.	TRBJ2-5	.	CASSYGGKETQYF	TGTGCCAGCAGTTATGGGGGAAAAGAGACCCAGTACTTC
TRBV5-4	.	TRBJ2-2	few	CASSVQGRRTGELFF	TGTGCCAGCAGCGTCCAGGGGAGGCGCACCGGGGAGCTGTTTTTT
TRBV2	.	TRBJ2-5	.	CASRLGRGGETQYF	TGTGCCAGCCGTTTAGGCAGGGGGGGGGAGACCCAGTACTTC
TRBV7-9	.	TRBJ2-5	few	CASSLARARPRTQYF	TGTGCCAGCAGCTTAGCGCGGGCCAGACCTCGGACCCAGTACTTC
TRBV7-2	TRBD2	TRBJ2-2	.	CASSPRWTSGETGELFF	TGTGCCAGCAGCCCAAGATGGACTAGCGGGGAAACCGGGGAGCTGTTTTTT
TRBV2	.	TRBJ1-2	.	CASTPRTTAYGYTF	TGTGCCAGCACTCCCAGAACGACGGCTTATGGCTACACCTTC
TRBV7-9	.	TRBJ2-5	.	CANSPIGRGRWETQYF	TGCGCCAACAGCCCCATTGGACGTGGCAGGTGGGAGACCCAGTACTTC
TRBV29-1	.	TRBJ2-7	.	CSVVGQGGYEQYF	TGCAGCGTTGTAGGGCAGGGGGGCTACGAGCAGTACTTC
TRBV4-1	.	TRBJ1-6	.	CASSHRQENSPLHF	TGCGCCAGCAGCCATAGACAGGAAAATTCACCCCTCCACTTT
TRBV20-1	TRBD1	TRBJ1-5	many	CSARDGTGDLQPQHF	TGCAGTGCTAGAGATGGGACAGGCGACTTACAGCCCCAGCATTTT
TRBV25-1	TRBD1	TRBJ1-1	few	CACMITTTGEAEAFF	TGTGCCTGCATGATCACGACGACAGGGGAGGCCGAAGCTTTCTTT
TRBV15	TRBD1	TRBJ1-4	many	CATSRDDRGLEKLFF	TGTGCCACCAGCAGAGACGACAGGGGGCTCGAAAAACTGTTTTTT